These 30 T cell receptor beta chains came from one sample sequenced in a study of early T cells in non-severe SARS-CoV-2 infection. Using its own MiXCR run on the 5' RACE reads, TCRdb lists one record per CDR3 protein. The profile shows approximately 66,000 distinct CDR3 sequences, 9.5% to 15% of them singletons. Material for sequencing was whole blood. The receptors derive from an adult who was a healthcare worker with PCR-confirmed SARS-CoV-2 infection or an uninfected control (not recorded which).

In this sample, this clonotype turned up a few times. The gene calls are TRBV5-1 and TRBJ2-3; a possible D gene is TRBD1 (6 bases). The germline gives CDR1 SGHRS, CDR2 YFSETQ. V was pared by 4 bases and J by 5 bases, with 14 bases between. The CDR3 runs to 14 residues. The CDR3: CASSIQTGGDTQYF. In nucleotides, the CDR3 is TGCGCCAGCAGCATACAGACAGGAGGAGATACGCAGTATTTT.

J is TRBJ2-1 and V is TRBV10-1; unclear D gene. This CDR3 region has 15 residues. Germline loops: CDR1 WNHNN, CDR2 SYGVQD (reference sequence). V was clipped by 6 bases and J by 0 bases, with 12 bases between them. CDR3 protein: CASSLRRSSYNEQFF. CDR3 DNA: TGCGCCAGCAGCCTCCGACGCAGCTCCTACAATGAGCAGTTCTTC.

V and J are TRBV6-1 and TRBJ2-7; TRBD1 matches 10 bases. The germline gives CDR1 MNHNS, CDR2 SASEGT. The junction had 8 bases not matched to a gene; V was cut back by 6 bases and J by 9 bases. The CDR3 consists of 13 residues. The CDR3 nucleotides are TGTGCCAGCAGAGACAGGGGGCGCGGCGGGCAGTACTTC. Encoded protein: CASRDRGRGGQYF.

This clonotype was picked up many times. The CDR3 DNA follows: TGTGCCAGTGCCGAACAGGGTCTCGATGAGCAGTTCTTC. Encoded protein: CASAEQGLDEQFF. This rearrangement joins TRBV19 to TRBJ2-1, with D possibly matching TRBD1 (6 bases). With 8 bases removed from V and 8 bases from J, the gap between germline ends came to 16 bases. The CDR3 has 13 amino acids. CDR1 and CDR2 (germline): LNHDA, SQIVND (reference sequence).

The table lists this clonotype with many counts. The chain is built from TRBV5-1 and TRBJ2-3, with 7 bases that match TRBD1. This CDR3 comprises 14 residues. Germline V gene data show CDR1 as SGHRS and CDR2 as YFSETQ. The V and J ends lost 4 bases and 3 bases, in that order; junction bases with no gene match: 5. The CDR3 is CASSPGQETDTQYF. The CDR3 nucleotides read TGCGCCAGCAGCCCCGGACAGGAGACAGATACGCAGTATTTT.

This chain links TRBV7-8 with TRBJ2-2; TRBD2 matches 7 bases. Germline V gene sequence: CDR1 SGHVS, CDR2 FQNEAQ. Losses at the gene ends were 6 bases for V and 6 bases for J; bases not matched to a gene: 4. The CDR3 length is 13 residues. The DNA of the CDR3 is TGTGCCAGCAGGGCAGGGAGGGCCGGGGAGCTGTTTTTT. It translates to CASRAGRAGELFF.

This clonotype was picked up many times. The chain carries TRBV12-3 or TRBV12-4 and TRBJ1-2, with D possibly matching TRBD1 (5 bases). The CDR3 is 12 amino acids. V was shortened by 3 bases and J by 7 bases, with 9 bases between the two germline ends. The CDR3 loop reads CASSFTQGGYTF. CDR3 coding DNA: TGTGCCAGCAGTTTCACGCAGGGTGGCTACACCTTC.

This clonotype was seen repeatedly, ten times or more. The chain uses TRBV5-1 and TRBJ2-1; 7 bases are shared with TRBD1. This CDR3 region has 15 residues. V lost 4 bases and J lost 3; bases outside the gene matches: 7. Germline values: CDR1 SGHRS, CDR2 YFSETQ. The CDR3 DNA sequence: TGCGCCAGCAGCCAAGGGGGCAGGAACTACAATGAGCAGTTCTTC. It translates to CASSQGGRNYNEQFF.

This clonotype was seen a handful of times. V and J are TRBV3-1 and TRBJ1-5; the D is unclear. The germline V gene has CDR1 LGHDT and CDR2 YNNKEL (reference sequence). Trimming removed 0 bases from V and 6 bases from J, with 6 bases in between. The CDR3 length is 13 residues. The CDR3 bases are TGTGCCAGCAGCCAAGATTCCCTTCAGCCCCAGCATTTT. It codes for CASSQDSLQPQHF.

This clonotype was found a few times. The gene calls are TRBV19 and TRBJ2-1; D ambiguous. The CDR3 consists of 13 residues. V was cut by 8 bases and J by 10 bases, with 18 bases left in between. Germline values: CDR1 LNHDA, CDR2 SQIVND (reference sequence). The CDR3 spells CASSEFPVREQFF. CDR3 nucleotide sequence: TGTGCCAGTTCAGAATTCCCGGTTAGGGAGCAGTTCTTC.

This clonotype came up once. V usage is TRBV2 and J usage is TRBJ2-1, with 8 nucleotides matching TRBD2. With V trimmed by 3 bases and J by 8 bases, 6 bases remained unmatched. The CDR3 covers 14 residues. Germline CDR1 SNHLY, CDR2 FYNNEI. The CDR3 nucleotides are TGTGCCAGCAGTGAGGCGGGACTAGTCTATGAGCAGTTCTTC. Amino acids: CASSEAGLVYEQFF.

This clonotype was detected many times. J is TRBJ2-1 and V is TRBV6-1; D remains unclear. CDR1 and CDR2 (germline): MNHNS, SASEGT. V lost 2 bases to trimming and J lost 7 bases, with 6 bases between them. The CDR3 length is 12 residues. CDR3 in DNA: TGTGCCAGCAGTGAATCGTCTAATGAGCAGTTCTTC. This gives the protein CASSESSNEQFF.

The CDR3 DNA reads TGTGCCAGCAGGGCACCGGGGACAGACTACGAGCAGTACTTC. This sequence encodes CASRAPGTDYEQYF. The chain has TRBV6-5 and TRBJ2-7; 7 nucleotides match TRBD1. V was clipped by 6 bases and J by 3 bases; unmatched bases: 8. In germline, CDR1 is MNHEY, CDR2 SVGAGI. CDR3 length: 14 residues.

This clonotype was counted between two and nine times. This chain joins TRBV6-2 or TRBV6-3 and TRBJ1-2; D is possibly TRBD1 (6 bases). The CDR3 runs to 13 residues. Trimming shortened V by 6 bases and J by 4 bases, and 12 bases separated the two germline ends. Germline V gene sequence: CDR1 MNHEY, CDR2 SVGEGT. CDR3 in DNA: TGTGCCAGCAGGGAAGGGGGGCTCTATGGCTACACCTTC. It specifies CASREGGLYGYTF.

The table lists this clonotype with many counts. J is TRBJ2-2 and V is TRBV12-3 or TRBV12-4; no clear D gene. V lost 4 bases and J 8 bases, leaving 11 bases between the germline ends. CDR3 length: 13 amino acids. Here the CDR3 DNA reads TGTGCCAGCAGTTCGGACCTTCCGGGGGAGCTGTTTTTT. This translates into CASSSDLPGELFF.

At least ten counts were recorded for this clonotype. The CDR3 DNA follows: TGTGCCATCAGGGGGACAGGGGTTGACGAGCAGTACTTC. Protein: CAIRGTGVDEQYF. V gene TRBV10-3 combines with J gene TRBJ2-7; 10 bases align to TRBD1. The CDR3 runs 13 residues. The V gene end was trimmed by 6 bases and the J gene end by 5 bases; junction bases not matched to a gene: 4. Germline-derived CDR1 and CDR2 are ENHRY and SYGVKD.

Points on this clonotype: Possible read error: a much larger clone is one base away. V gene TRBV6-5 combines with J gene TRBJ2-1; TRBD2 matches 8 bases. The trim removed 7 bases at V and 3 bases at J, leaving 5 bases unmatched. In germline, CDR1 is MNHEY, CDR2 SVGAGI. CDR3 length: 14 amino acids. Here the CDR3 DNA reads TGTGCCAGCAATACCGGGACTAGCTACAATGAGCAGTTCTTC. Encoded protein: CASNTGTSYNEQFF.

Here the CDR3 DNA reads TGCAGCGACAGGTACTCAGATACGCAGTATTTT. It yields the protein CSDRYSDTQYF. The chain couples TRBV29-1 to TRBJ2-3; a possible D gene is TRBD1 (5 bases). The CDR3 runs to 11 residues. Trimming pared 7 bases from V and 4 bases from J, leaving 9 bases between. The germline V gene has CDR1 SQVTM and CDR2 ANQGSEA.

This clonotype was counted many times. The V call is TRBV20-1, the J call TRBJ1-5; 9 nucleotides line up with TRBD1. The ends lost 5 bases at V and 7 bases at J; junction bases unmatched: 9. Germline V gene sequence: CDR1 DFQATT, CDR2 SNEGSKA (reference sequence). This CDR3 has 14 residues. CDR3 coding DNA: TGCAGTGCTGGGGTCGGACAGGGGAGACAGCCCCAGCATTTT. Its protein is CSAGVGQGRQPQHF.

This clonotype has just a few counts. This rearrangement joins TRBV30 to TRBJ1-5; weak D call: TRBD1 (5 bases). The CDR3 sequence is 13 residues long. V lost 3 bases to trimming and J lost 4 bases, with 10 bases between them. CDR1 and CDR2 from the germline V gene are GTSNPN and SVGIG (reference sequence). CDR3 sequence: CAWRPAGNQPQHF. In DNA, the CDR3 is TGTGCCTGGAGGCCTGCAGGGAATCAGCCCCAGCATTTT.

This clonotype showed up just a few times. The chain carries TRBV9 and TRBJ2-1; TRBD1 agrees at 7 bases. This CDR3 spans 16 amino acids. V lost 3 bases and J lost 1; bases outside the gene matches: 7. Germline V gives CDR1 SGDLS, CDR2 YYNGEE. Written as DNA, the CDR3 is TGTGCCAGCAGCGGAACCTACAGGGGTTCCTACAATGAGCAGTTCTTC. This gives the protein CASSGTYRGSYNEQFF.

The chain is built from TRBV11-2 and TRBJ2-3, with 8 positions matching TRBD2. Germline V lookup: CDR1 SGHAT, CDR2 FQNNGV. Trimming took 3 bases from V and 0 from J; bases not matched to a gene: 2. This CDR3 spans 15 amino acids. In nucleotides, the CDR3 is TGTGCCAGCAGCTTTAGCGGGACTAGCACAGATACGCAGTATTTT. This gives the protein CASSFSGTSTDTQYF.

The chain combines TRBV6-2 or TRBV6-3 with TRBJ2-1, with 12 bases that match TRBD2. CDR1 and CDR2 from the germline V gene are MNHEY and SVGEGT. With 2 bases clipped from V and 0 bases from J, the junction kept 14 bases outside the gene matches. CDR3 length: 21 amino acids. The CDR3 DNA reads TGTGCCAGCAGTTACCCGTCCTTACTAGCGGGGGGATCACCCTCCTACAATGAGCAGTTCTTC. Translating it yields CASSYPSLLAGGSPSYNEQFF.

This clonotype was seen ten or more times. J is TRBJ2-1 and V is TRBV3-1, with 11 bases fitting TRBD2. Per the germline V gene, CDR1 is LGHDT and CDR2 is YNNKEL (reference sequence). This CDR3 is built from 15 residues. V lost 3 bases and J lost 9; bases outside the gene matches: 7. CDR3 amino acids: CASSQLAGGPGEQFF. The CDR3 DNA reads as TGTGCCAGCAGCCAGTTAGCGGGAGGGCCGGGTGAGCAGTTCTTC.

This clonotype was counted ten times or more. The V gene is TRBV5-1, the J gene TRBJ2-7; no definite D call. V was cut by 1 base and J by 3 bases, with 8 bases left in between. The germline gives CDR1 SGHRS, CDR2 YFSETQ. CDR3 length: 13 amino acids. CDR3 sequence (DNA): TGCGCCAGCAGCTTGTATAGGAACTACGAGCAGTACTTC. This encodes CASSLYRNYEQYF.

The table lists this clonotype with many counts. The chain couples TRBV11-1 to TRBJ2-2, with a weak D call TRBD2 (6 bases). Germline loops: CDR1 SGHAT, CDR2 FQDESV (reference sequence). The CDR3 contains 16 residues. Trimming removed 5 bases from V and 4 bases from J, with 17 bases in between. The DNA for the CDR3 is TGTGCCAGCAGCCCGCGCGGAGCGGGTTTCACCGGGGAGCTGTTTTTT. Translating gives CASSPRGAGFTGELFF.

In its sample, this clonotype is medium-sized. The CDR3 spells CASSRNRGTEKLFF. The CDR3 nucleotides read TGTGCCAGCAGTAGAAACAGGGGGACGGAAAAACTGTTTTTT. The V call is TRBV12-3 or TRBV12-4, the J call TRBJ1-4; 8 bases fit TRBD1. V gave up 5 bases and J gave up 8 bases; unmatched junction bases: 7. This CDR3 has 14 residues.

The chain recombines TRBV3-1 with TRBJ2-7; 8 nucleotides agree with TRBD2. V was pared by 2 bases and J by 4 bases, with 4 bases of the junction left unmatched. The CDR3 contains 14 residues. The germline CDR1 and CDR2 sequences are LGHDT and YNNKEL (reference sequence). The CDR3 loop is CASSQQRGFYEQYF. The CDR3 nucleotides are TGTGCCAGCAGCCAACAGCGGGGGTTTTACGAGCAGTACTTC.

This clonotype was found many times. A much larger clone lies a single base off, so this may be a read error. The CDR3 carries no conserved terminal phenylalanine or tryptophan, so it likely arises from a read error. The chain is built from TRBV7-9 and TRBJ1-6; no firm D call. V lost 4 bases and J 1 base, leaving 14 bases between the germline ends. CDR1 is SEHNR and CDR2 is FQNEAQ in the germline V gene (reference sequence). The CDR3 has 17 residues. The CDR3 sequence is CASSSTRRASYNSPLHL. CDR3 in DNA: TGTGCCAGCAGCTCAACGCGGCGAGCGTCCTATAATTCACCCCTCCACCTT.

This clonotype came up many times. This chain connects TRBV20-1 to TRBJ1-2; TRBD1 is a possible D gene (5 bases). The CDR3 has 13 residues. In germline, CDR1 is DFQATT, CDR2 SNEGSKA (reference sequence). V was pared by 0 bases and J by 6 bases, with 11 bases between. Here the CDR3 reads CSARDMGDHGYTF. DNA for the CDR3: TGCAGTGCTAGAGATATGGGGGACCATGGCTACACCTTC.